The next 6 T cell receptor beta chains were all read from a single sample in a study of technical replicates of blood from four donors. Only in-frame clones appear in the TCRdb table, and some are missing; sequencing was by immunoSEQ multiplex PCR. Of 67,000 or so clones in the sample, about 95% were seen once. The specimen was T cells isolated from PBMCs. These receptor sequences come from a human donor in good health.

The CDR3 spells CASSLEVAANYGYTF. The CDR3 DNA reads TGTGCCAGCAGCTTAGAGGTAGCAGCTAACTATGGCTACACCTTC. The genes are TRBV7-9 and TRBJ1-2; D unclear. Germline CDR1 SEHNR, CDR2 FQNEAQ (reference sequence). V was shortened by 1 base and J by 0 bases, with 9 bases between the two germline ends. The CDR3 consists of 15 residues.

This sequence joins TRBV7-6 and TRBJ1-5; no clear D. CDR1 is SGHVS, CDR2 FNYEAQ, per germline. The length of the CDR3 is 13 residues. Deletions cut 4 bases from V and 4 bases from J, with 8 bases between. The CDR3 sequence is CASSSDWNQPQHF. For the CDR3, the DNA is TGTGCCAGCAGCTCCGACTGGAATCAGCCCCAGCATTTT.

V is TRBV4-1 and J is TRBJ2-1, with TRBD2 matching over 7 bases. The CDR3 extends over 15 amino acids. V shed 3 bases and J 6 bases; nucleotides not matched to a gene: 8. Germline assignment: CDR1 MGHRA and CDR2 YSYEKL. In DNA form, the CDR3 reads TGCGCCAGCAGCCAGCGACCTAGCGGTTTCAATGAGCAGTTCTTC. This gives the protein CASSQRPSGFNEQFF.

This chain uses TRBV7-9 with TRBJ2-3, with TRBD2 matching 8 bases. The CDR3 is made up of 14 amino acids. Trimming removed 7 bases from V and 1 base from J; junction bases left unmatched: 4. Germline CDR1 SEHNR, CDR2 FQNEAQ (reference sequence). DNA for the CDR3: TGTGCCAGCAATCGGCGGGAGGGCACAGATACGCAGTATTTT. Translated: CASNRREGTDTQYF.

This clone occurred once. The chain recombines TRBV28 with TRBJ1-3, with 7 bases aligning to TRBD1. The V segment lost 7 bases and the J segment 2 bases; nucleotides outside the gene matches: 8. Germline V gene sequence: CDR1 MDHEN, CDR2 SYDVKM. The CDR3 sequence is 15 residues long. CDR3 residues: CASTEGARTGNTIYF. The CDR3, as DNA: TGTGCCAGCACTGAGGGGGCGCGGACTGGAAACACCATATATTTT.

This chain uses TRBV5-1 with TRBJ1-2; tentative D call: TRBD1 (5 bases). Trimming cost V 2 bases and J 2 bases, with 10 bases left between them. Germline lookup yields CDR1 SGHRS and CDR2 YFSETQ. This CDR3 has 14 residues. The DNA of the CDR3 is TGCGCCAGCAGCTTTGACAGTTTGAACTATGGCTACACCTTC. It yields the protein CASSFDSLNYGYTF.